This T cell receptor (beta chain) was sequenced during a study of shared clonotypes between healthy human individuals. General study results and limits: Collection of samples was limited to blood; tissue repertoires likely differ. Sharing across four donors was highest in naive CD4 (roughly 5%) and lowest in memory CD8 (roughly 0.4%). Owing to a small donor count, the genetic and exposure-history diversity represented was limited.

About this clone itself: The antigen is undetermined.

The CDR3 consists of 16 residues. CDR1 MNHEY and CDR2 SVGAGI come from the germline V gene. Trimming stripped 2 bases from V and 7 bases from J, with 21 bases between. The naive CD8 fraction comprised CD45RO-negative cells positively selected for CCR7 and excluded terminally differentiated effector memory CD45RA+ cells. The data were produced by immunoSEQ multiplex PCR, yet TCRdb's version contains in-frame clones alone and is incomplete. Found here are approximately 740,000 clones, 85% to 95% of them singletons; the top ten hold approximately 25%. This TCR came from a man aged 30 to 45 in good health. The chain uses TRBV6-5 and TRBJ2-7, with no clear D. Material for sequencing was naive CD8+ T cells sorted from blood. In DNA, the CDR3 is TGTGCCAGCAGTTACGGGCTGGCTACTTTTAGTCAGGAGCAGTACTTC. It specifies CASSYGLATFSQEQYF.